This passage covers 25 T cell receptor beta chains from one sample sequenced in a study of T cells in Graves' hyperthyroidism and ophthalmopathy. RNA transcripts were the template for amplifying TCR beta CDR3 regions. A first-round RT-PCR of the TCR CDR3 used the HTBI primer set. MiXCR, run by TCRdb on the multiplex PCR reads, gives a single entry per CDR3 protein. The sample contains over 650,000 distinct CDR3 sequences, about a sixth of which appear only once. The sequenced sample was blood. The source of these receptors is a man in his late teens or twenties with Graves' hyperthyroidism.

This clonotype was picked up a small number of times. The chain employs TRBV7-2 and TRBJ2-3, with D possibly being TRBD1 or TRBD2 (5 bases each). The ends were cut back, 5 bases at V and 11 bases at J, with 23 bases in the middle. The CDR3 is 15 amino acids. Looked up from germline, CDR1 is SGHTA and CDR2 is FQGNSA. For the CDR3, the DNA is TGTGCCAGCAGCCCCGGGACCTCGCCCAACCACCGGCAGTATTTT. It translates to CASSPGTSPNHRQYF.

This clonotype was seen many times. The rearrangement joins TRBV2 to TRBJ1-2; TRBD1 agrees at 8 bases. J was trimmed by 7 bases and V by 8 bases; bases with no gene match: 3. Germline V gives CDR1 SNHLY, CDR2 FYNNEI. This CDR3 has 11 residues. CDR3 in amino acids: CASGQGGGYTF. In nucleotides, the CDR3 is TGTGCCAGCGGACAGGGTGGTGGCTACACCTTC.

The chain recombines TRBV20-1 with TRBJ1-5; D call uncertain. This CDR3 comprises 14 residues. The germline V and J ends were trimmed by 1 base and 7 bases, with 14 bases remaining between them. Germline assignment: CDR1 DFQATT and CDR2 SNEGSKA (reference sequence). CDR3 coding DNA: TGCAGTGCTAGAGCCACAGACCCCCCCCAGCCCCAGCATTTT. Protein: CSARATDPPQPQHF.

The chain carries TRBV12-3 or TRBV12-4 and TRBJ2-2, with D possibly being TRBD2 (9 bases). Trimming removed 5 bases from V and 6 bases from J, with 19 bases in between. There are 16 residues in the CDR3. The CDR3 is CASSPSGDRLPGELFF. The CDR3 DNA reads as TGTGCCAGCAGTCCTAGCGGGGACAGGTTGCCCGGGGAGCTGTTTTTT.

This clonotype was seen only a few times. The CDR3 DNA sequence: TGTGCCAGCAGCAACCATAACACTGAAGCTTTCTTT. It codes for CASSNHNTEAFF. The chain combines TRBV7-9 with TRBJ1-1; D is ambiguous. The CDR3 has 12 residues. The germline gives CDR1 SEHNR, CDR2 FQNEAQ (reference sequence). V was cut by 5 bases and J by 2 bases, with 6 bases left in between. Full variable domain (outside the CDR3, taken from reference TRBV7-9 and TRBJ1-1): DTGVSQNPRHKITKRGQNVTFRCDPISEHNRLYWYRQTLGQGPEFLTYFQNEAQLEKSRLLSDRFSAERPKGSFSTLEIQRTEQGDSAMYLCASSNHNTEAFFGQGTRLTVV.

This clonotype was seen more than once but under ten times. The gene calls are TRBV4-3 and TRBJ2-3; TRBD2 matches at 9 bases. The CDR3 covers 14 residues. The germline gives CDR1 LGHNA, CDR2 YSLEER. V lost 4 bases to trimming and J lost 9 bases; unmatched junction nucleotides: 8. The CDR3, as DNA: TGCGCCAGCAGCCTCGGCCTAGCGGGAAAGACGCAGTATTTT. Residues: CASSLGLAGKTQYF.

This clonotype has ten or more counts. The rearrangement uses TRBV12-3 or TRBV12-4 and TRBJ1-2, with D possibly TRBD1 on 6 matching bases. V gave up 3 bases and J gave up 3 bases, with 8 bases separating them. CDR3 length equals 13 residues. The CDR3 loop is CASSLGQYYGYTF. The CDR3 bases are TGTGCCAGCAGTTTGGGACAATACTATGGCTACACCTTC.

Note on this clonotype: The germline gene is not matched at one end of the junction; a read error may be the cause. The chain employs TRBV9 and TRBJ2-3; 7 nucleotides line up with TRBD2. CDR1 SGDLS and CDR2 YYNGEE come from the germline V gene. There are 16 residues in the CDR3. The CDR3 nucleotides are TGTGTCAGCACCCCCTTCCTGAGCGGGACCACAGATACGCAGTATTTT. Protein: CVSTPFLSGTTDTQYF.

This clonotype was seen ten or more times. The V gene is TRBV28, the J gene TRBJ2-2; D unclear. The CDR3 spans 13 residues. Germline CDR1 reads MDHEN; CDR2 reads SYDVKM. V was cut by 8 bases and J by 8 bases, with 15 bases left in between. CDR3 nucleotide sequence: TGTGCCAGCCTACTCGGGCCTTTAGGGGAGCTGTTTTTT. Translated, it gives CASLLGPLGELFF.

This clonotype was picked up a small number of times. The gene calls are TRBV6-2 or TRBV6-3 and TRBJ2-1; 8 nucleotides agree with TRBD2. The CDR3 covers 16 residues. V lost 6 bases and J lost 1; bases outside the gene matches: 8. From germline, CDR1 is MNHEY and CDR2 SVGEGT. CDR3 sequence reads: CASSDHQRESYNEQFF. CDR3 sequence (DNA): TGTGCCAGCAGCGACCATCAGCGGGAGTCCTACAATGAGCAGTTCTTC.

This clonotype was seen only a few times. J is TRBJ2-4 and V is TRBV4-1, with 7 positions matching TRBD2. V shed 2 bases, J shed 0 bases, and the junction held 7 bases outside the gene matches. This CDR3 has 17 amino acids. Germline CDR1 MGHRA, CDR2 YSYEKL. The CDR3 spells CASSQLGGETAKNIQYF. The DNA for the CDR3 is TGCGCCAGCAGCCAACTGGGAGGGGAGACAGCCAAAAACATTCAGTACTTC.

The rearrangement links TRBV6-1 to TRBJ2-7; tentatively, D is TRBD1 (5 bases). The CDR3 contains 13 residues. CDR1 is MNHNS, CDR2 SASEGT, per germline. Trimming removed 8 bases from V and 4 bases from J, with 15 bases in between. The CDR3 DNA is TGTGCCAGCCAGCCCGGCCAGGGTTACGAGCAGTACTTC. It encodes CASQPGQGYEQYF.

This clonotype was found many times. The rearrangement links TRBV12-3 or TRBV12-4 to TRBJ1-5; D is ambiguous. The CDR3 loop spans 15 amino acids. The V end was cut by 1 base, the J end by 5 bases, with 12 bases between. The chain's CDR3 is CASSLDWPGDQPQHF. The DNA for the CDR3 is TGTGCCAGCAGTTTAGATTGGCCGGGAGATCAGCCCCAGCATTTT.

In this sample, this clonotype turned up many times. V usage is TRBV27 and J usage is TRBJ1-5, with D unresolved. The germline V and J ends were trimmed by 10 bases and 5 bases, with 9 bases remaining between them. The CDR3 extends over 11 amino acids. CDR1 and CDR2 from the germline V gene are MNHEY and SMNVEV (reference sequence). CDR3 residues: CATGWDQPQHF. The DNA of the CDR3 is TGTGCCACTGGGTGGGATCAGCCCCAGCATTTT.

This clonotype occurred many times. The J gene is TRBJ2-3, the V gene TRBV5-1; D might be TRBD1 (6 bases). This CDR3 contains 14 residues. Germline CDR1 is SGHRS and CDR2 is YFSETQ. V was shortened by 5 bases and J by 0 bases, with 10 bases between the two germline ends. CDR3 sequence: CASSNRDSTDTQYF. In nucleotides, the CDR3 is TGCGCCAGCAGTAACAGGGATAGCACAGATACGCAGTATTTT.

This clonotype appeared many times. This CDR3 reads CASSSPGTSAFEQFF. CDR3 DNA sequence: TGTGCCAGCAGTTCGCCCGGGACTAGTGCTTTTGAGCAGTTCTTC. The chain joins TRBV27 to TRBJ2-1; 8 positions agree with TRBD2. Per the germline V gene, CDR1 is MNHEY and CDR2 is SMNVEV (reference sequence). The CDR3 loop spans 15 amino acids. With 4 bases clipped from V and 9 bases from J, the junction kept 11 bases outside the gene matches.

This clonotype was seen repeatedly, ten times or more. The CDR3 sequence: CASSQDGTGTLKTQYF. The CDR3 DNA follows: TGCGCCAGCAGCCAAGACGGGACCGGAACTCTAAAGACCCAGTACTTC. The genes are TRBV4-1 and TRBJ2-5, with D perhaps matching TRBD1 or TRBD2 (5 bases each). Trimming left V 0 bases short and J 6 bases short, with 17 bases between. The length of the CDR3 is 16 residues. Germline V lookup: CDR1 MGHRA, CDR2 YSYEKL.

This clonotype was seen a handful of times. The chain couples TRBV6-1 to TRBJ1-1, with D perhaps matching TRBD1 (6 bases). The germline CDR1 and CDR2 sequences are MNHNS and SASEGT. CDR3 size: 15 residues. With 7 bases removed from V and 4 bases from J, the gap between germline ends came to 19 bases. Written as DNA, the CDR3 is TGTGCCAGCAACCATTTTGCCGGGGGGCTCACTGAAGCTTTCTTT. It codes for CASNHFAGGLTEAFF.

This clonotype was recorded at least ten times. The chain employs TRBV28 and TRBJ1-2; D may be TRBD1 (5 bases). Between the trimmed V and J ends, which lost 3 bases and 4 bases, there was a span of 9 bases. Germline V CDR1 and CDR2: MDHEN, SYDVKM. The CDR3 has 13 amino acids. This chain's CDR3 is CASSFLDSYGYTF. The CDR3 region has the DNA TGTGCCAGCAGTTTCCTAGACAGCTATGGCTACACCTTC.

This clonotype was detected many times. The V gene is TRBV30, the J gene TRBJ2-2, with a weak D call TRBD1 (5 bases). This CDR3 spans 12 amino acids. V lost 5 bases to trimming and J lost 2 bases, with 6 bases between them. Germline loops: CDR1 GTSNPN, CDR2 SVGIG (reference sequence). The CDR3 sequence is CAWQGNTGELFF. The DNA for the CDR3 is TGTGCCTGGCAGGGAAACACCGGGGAGCTGTTTTTT.

V usage is TRBV10-3 and J usage is TRBJ1-1; unclear D gene. The CDR3 is 11 amino acids. V was clipped by 6 bases and J by 2 bases, with 4 bases between them. Germline assignment: CDR1 ENHRY and CDR2 SYGVKD. The CDR3 bases are TGTGCCATCAGGGGAAACACTGAAGCTTTCTTT. Protein sequence: CAIRGNTEAFF.

As for this clonotype: A much larger clone lies a single base off, so this may be a read error. The chain has TRBV27 and TRBJ2-7, with D perhaps TRBD1 or TRBD2 (5 bases each). This CDR3 contains 13 residues. The germline gives CDR1 MNHEY, CDR2 SMNVEV (reference sequence). With 3 bases removed from V and 5 bases from J, the gap between germline ends came to 11 bases. Written as DNA, the CDR3 is TGTGCCAGCAGTTTCGTGGGGACCCACGAGCAGTACTTC. Amino acid sequence: CASSFVGTHEQYF.

The chain couples TRBV29-1 to TRBJ2-5; no reliable D call. CDR3 size: 11 residues. Deletions cut 3 bases from V and 5 bases from J, with 7 bases between. Germline V CDR1 and CDR2: SQVTM, ANQGSEA. The CDR3, as DNA: TGCAGCGTTGAGGGTTGGGAGACCCAGTACTTC. Protein: CSVEGWETQYF.

The chain links TRBV5-4 to TRBJ2-1, with D hard to call. CDR3 length: 15 residues. The V and J ends lost 2 bases and 3 bases respectively, with 12 bases between them. Germline-derived CDR1 and CDR2 are SGHNT and YYREEE (reference sequence). This chain's CDR3 is CASSLGPIIYNEQFF. Here the CDR3 DNA reads TGTGCCAGCAGCTTAGGGCCAATTATCTACAATGAGCAGTTCTTC.

In this sample, this clonotype turned up many times. The chain has TRBV28 and TRBJ2-7, with a tentative D call TRBD2 (6 bases). Germline V gene lookup returns CDR1 MDHEN and CDR2 SYDVKM. The CDR3 covers 13 residues. V was shortened by 3 bases and J by 0 bases, with 6 bases between the two germline ends. CDR3 protein: CASSLTSSYEQYF. The CDR3 nucleotides read TGTGCCAGCAGTTTGACTAGCTCCTACGAGCAGTACTTC.